The rows below give T cell receptor beta chains drawn from one sample of a study of T-cell reconstitution after alpha-beta-depleted transplantation in children. One entry per CDR3 protein results from TCRdb running MiXCR on the PCR reads. The data hold 610,000 or so distinct CDR3 sequences, with 25% to 30% observed a single time. Sequencing was performed on PBMCs, taken before TCRalphabeta/CD19-depleted stem cell transplant. These receptors came from a boy under two years old with Wiskott-Aldrich syndrome, due to receive a stem cell transplant. Each CDR3 is given with its conserved first and last residue. D genes are given only for firm matches.

V: TRBV28; D: -; J: TRBJ2-1; CDR3: CASSFGSTGLYNEQFF
V: TRBV5-1; D: TRBD1; J: TRBJ2-7; CDR3: CASSTRTGDDNLEQYF
V: TRBV20-1; D: TRBD2; J: TRBJ2-7; CDR3: CSARPSGRNSYEQYF
V: TRBV2; D: TRBD2; J: TRBJ2-1; CDR3: CASSDPGRGTYNEQFF
V: TRBV18; D: TRBD1; J: TRBJ2-7; CDR3: CASSPIGTGVGEQYF
V: TRBV20-1; D: -; J: TRBJ2-1; CDR3: CSARDLNYNEQFF
V: TRBV28; D: TRBD1; J: TRBJ2-1; CDR3: CASRTDRGLTYNEQFF
V: TRBV20-1; D: -; J: TRBJ2-7; CDR3: CSASGYSYEQYF
V: TRBV5-1; D: -; J: TRBJ2-4; CDR3: CASSPRVGQKNIQYF
V: TRBV5-1; D: -; J: TRBJ1-4; CDR3: CASSLEGQLNEKLFF
V: TRBV20-1; D: -; J: TRBJ2-1; CDR3: CSAGTQAESEQFF
V: TRBV6-5; D: -; J: TRBJ1-1; CDR3: CASSYGGPGTEAFF
V: TRBV10-3; D: TRBD1; J: TRBJ1-1; CDR3: CAISNDRGGTEAFF
V: TRBV5-1; D: -; J: TRBJ1-5; CDR3: CASSLGQFPGQPQHF
V: TRBV29-1; D: -; J: TRBJ2-5; CDR3: CSVEPLADKETQYF
V: TRBV5-1; D: -; J: TRBJ2-7; CDR3: CASSSLGNRPTYEQYF
V: TRBV2; D: -; J: TRBJ1-5; CDR3: CASSGQAGQPQHF
V: TRBV5-5; D: TRBD1; J: TRBJ2-7; CDR3: CASSEGQDAYEQYF
V: TRBV7-2; D: -; J: TRBJ2-1; CDR3: CASSPQLGQYNEQFF